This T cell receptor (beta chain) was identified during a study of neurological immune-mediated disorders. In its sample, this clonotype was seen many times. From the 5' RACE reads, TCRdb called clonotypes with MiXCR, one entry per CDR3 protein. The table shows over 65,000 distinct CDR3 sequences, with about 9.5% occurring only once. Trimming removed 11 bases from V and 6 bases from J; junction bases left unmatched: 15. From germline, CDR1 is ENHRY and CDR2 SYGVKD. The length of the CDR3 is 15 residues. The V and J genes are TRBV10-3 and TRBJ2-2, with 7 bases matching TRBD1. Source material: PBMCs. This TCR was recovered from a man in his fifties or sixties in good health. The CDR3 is CAVRLGQIGAGELFF. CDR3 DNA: TGTGCCGTACGCCTGGGACAGATCGGGGCCGGGGAGCTGTTTTTT.